The T cell receptor (beta chain) under discussion was sequenced for a study of blood T cell repertoires in COVID-19. Study at large: Acute and convalescent COVID-19 specimens originated in the United States, Italy and Spain.

Germline values: CDR1 SEHNR, CDR2 FQNEAQ (reference sequence). V lost 3 bases to trimming and J lost 2 bases, with 11 bases between them. The CDR3 is 14 amino acids. The table came from immunoSEQ multiplex PCR; TCRdb's copy has only in-frame clones and leaves some out. The repertoire holds under 200,000 clones, with 70% to 85% as singletons. Participant ages covered roughly 18 to 89 years across 20 to 30 US areas. Cohorts were determined from participant-reported clinical history. J is TRBJ2-7 and V is TRBV7-9, with a tentative D call TRBD2 (5 bases). Sequenced: PBMCs or T cells enriched from blood (not recorded which). The clonotype comes from a woman in her sixties or seventies with acute COVID-19. The CDR3 coding sequence is TGTGCCAGCAGCTTCGGGGTCAGGCCCTACGAGCAGTACGTC. Amino acids: CASSFGVRPYEQYV.